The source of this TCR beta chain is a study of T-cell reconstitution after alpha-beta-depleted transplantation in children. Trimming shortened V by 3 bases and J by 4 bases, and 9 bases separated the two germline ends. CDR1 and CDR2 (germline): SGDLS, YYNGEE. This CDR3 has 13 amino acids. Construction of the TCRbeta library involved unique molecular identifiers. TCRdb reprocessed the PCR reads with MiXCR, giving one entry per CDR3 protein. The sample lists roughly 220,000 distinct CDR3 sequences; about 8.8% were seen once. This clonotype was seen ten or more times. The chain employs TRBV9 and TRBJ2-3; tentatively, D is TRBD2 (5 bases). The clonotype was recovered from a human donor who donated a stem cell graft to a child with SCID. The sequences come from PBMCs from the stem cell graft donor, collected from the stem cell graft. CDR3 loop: CASSAPGADTQYF. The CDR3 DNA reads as TGTGCCAGCAGCGCTCCCGGGGCAGATACGCAGTATTTT.